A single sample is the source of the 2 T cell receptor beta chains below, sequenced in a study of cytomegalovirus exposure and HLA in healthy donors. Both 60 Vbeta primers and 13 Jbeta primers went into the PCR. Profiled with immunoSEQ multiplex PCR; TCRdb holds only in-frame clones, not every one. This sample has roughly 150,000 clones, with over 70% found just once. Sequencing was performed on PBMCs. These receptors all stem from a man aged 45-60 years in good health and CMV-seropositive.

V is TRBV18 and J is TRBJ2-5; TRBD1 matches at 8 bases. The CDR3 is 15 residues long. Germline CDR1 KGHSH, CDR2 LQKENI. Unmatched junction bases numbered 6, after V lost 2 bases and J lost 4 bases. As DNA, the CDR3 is TGTGCCAGCTCACCAGTTGGACAGGGCCGAGAGACCCAGTACTTC. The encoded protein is CASSPVGQGRETQYF.

The CDR3 DNA is TGCGCCAGCAGCACAGGGACAGAGTACGAGCAGTACTTC. This sequence encodes CASSTGTEYEQYF. This rearrangement joins TRBV5-1 to TRBJ2-7; 7 bases are shared with TRBD1. Germline V gene lookup returns CDR1 SGHRS and CDR2 YFSETQ. There are 13 residues in the CDR3. V lost 4 bases and J lost 4; bases outside the gene matches: 5.